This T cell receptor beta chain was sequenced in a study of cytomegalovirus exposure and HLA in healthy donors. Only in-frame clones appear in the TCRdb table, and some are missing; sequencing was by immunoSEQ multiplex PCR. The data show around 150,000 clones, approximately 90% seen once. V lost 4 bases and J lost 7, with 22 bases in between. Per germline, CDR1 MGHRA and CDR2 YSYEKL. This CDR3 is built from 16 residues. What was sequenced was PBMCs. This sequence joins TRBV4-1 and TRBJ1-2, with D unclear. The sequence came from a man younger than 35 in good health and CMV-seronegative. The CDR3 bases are TGCGCCAGCAGCCCCGACCGGACCGCGGTACTAGGTGGCTACACCTTC. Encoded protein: CASSPDRTAVLGGYTF.